The 29 T cell receptor beta chains below were found in one sample sequenced in a study of spatial heterogeneity in lung cancer. Time point in this sample: sample taken at primary tumor resection. TCRdb re-analysed the 5' RACE reads in MiXCR, keeping a single row per CDR3 protein. The table records over 50,000 distinct CDR3 sequences, about 5.9% of them present only once. The source was PBMCs, collected at surgery. These receptors all come from a female donor with early-stage non-small cell lung cancer.

This clonotype has at least ten counts. The chain's CDR3 is CASSLRDPDNSPLHF. The CDR3 DNA is TGTGCCAGCAGCTTACGGGACCCAGATAATTCACCCCTCCACTTT. J is TRBJ1-6 and V is TRBV7-9; the D gene is possibly TRBD1 (5 bases). The length of the CDR3 is 15 residues. V was pared by 2 bases and J by 5 bases, with 10 bases between. The germline gives CDR1 SEHNR, CDR2 FQNEAQ (reference sequence). Based on the CDR3 plus reference TRBV7-9 and TRBJ1-6, the full variable domain is DTGVSQNPRHKITKRGQNVTFRCDPISEHNRLYWYRQTLGQGPEFLTYFQNEAQLEKSRLLSDRFSAERPKGSFSTLEIQRTEQGDSAMYLCASSLRDPDNSPLHFGNGTRLTVT.

The sample holds many counts of this clonotype. J is TRBJ2-5 and V is TRBV9; possible D gene TRBD2, 6 bases. The CDR3 runs to 14 residues. Germline loops: CDR1 SGDLS, CDR2 YYNGEE. The ends were cut back, 3 bases at V and 5 bases at J, with 14 bases in the middle. The CDR3, as DNA: TGTGCCAGCAGCGCAAAGGGGACTGCGGAGACCCAGTACTTC. It encodes CASSAKGTAETQYF.

This clonotype was recorded at least ten times. The rearrangement uses TRBV5-1 and TRBJ2-3; D unclear. The V end was cut by 4 bases, the J end by 3 bases, with 12 bases between. The CDR3 covers 14 residues. Germline V CDR1 and CDR2: SGHRS, YFSETQ. This chain's CDR3 is CASSNQQRTDTQYF. Here the CDR3 DNA reads TGCGCCAGCAGCAACCAACAGCGTACAGATACGCAGTATTTT.

This sequence joins TRBV5-6 and TRBJ2-3; 11 nucleotides match TRBD2. V shed 2 bases, J shed 2 bases, and the junction held 19 bases outside the gene matches. This CDR3 contains 21 residues. Germline V gene lookup returns CDR1 SGHDT and CDR2 YYEEEE. CDR3 in amino acids: CASSLVGLLAGGPTPTDTQYF. Here the CDR3 DNA reads TGTGCCAGCAGCTTAGTAGGTTTGCTAGCGGGGGGCCCTACCCCCACAGATACGCAGTATTTT. The variable domain in full, completed from reference TRBV5-6 and TRBJ2-3, reads DAGVTQSPTHLIKTRGQQVTLRCSPKSGHDTVSWYQQALGQGPQFIFQYYEEEERQRGNFPDRFSGHQFPNYSSELNVNALLLGDSALYLCASSLVGLLAGGPTPTDTQYFGPGTRLTVL.

This chain links TRBV6-1 with TRBJ1-5; D might be TRBD1 (5 bases). The V end was cut by 4 bases, the J end by 3 bases, with 13 bases between. Looked up from germline, CDR1 is MNHNS and CDR2 is SASEGT. The CDR3 runs to 15 residues. This CDR3 is CASSAFGGPNQPQHF. As DNA, the CDR3 is TGTGCCAGCAGTGCCTTCGGGGGTCCCAATCAGCCCCAGCATTTT.

About this clonotype: A junction boundary mismatches the germline segment, possibly from a read error. The rearrangement links TRBV3-1 to TRBJ1-1; TRBD1 matches at 7 bases. CDR3 length equals 14 residues. Germline CDR1 reads LGHDT; CDR2 reads YNNKEL (reference sequence). Here the CDR3 reads CASSRKTGNPEAFF. The CDR3 DNA is TGTGCCAGCAGCCGAAAGACAGGGAACCCTGAAGCTTTCTTT.

This clonotype was seen a few times. V gene TRBV11-1 combines with J gene TRBJ2-3; D is possibly TRBD1 (6 bases). Germline loops: CDR1 SGHAT, CDR2 FQDESV (reference sequence). V was cut by 3 bases and J by 4 bases, with 11 bases left in between. The CDR3 consists of 14 residues. The DNA for the CDR3 is TGTGCCAGCAGCTTTGGGGGCCCGGCAGATACGCAGTATTTT. Amino acids: CASSFGGPADTQYF.

Concerning this clonotype itself: The junction departs from germline at one end; a sequencing error may be responsible. The V gene is TRBV10-1, the J gene TRBJ2-1; 10 bases line up with TRBD2. Germline CDR1 and CDR2: WNHNN and SYGVQD (reference sequence). The CDR3 totals 15 residues. The DNA for the CDR3 is TGCGCCAACAGTCCTAGCGGGAGCTTCTACAATGAGCAGTTCTTC. It codes for CANSPSGSFYNEQFF.

This clonotype came up many times. At one of its ends the junction is not consistent with the germline gene, which may arise from a read error. This chain uses TRBV3-1 with TRBJ1-6, with a tentative D call TRBD1 (5 bases). This CDR3 comprises 17 residues. Germline CDR1 is LGHDT and CDR2 is YNNKEL (reference sequence). The CDR3, as DNA: TGTGCCAGCAGCCAAGACGGGTGGGGGAGCAACTATTCACTCCTCCACTTT. It specifies CASSQDGWGSNYSLLHF.

This clonotype was found many times. The chain couples TRBV29-1 to TRBJ2-5; D may be TRBD1 or TRBD2 (5 bases each). The CDR3 totals 14 residues. The germline gives CDR1 SQVTM, CDR2 ANQGSEA. V was cut by 1 base and J by 5 bases, with 14 bases left in between. CDR3 bases: TGCAGCGTTGAAGGGGACCCTTTAGGGGAGACCCAGTACTTC. Translated, it gives CSVEGDPLGETQYF.

In its sample, this clonotype was seen many times. The chain recombines TRBV25-1 with TRBJ2-7, with a possible D match to TRBD2 (6 bases). Germline assignment: CDR1 MGHDK and CDR2 SYGVNS. This CDR3 contains 14 residues. Trimming stripped 5 bases from V and 0 bases from J, with 11 bases between. The CDR3 here is CASSLYGGSYEQYF. Written as DNA, the CDR3 is TGTGCCAGCAGTCTTTACGGGGGCTCCTACGAGCAGTACTTC.

By sample share, this clonotype is medium-sized. This sequence joins TRBV7-2 and TRBJ2-5, with 7 bases matching TRBD2. CDR1 and CDR2 from the germline V gene are SGHTA and FQGNSA. J lost 6 bases, V lost 5 bases, and 12 bases had no gene match. The length of the CDR3 is 15 residues. The CDR3 DNA reads as TGTGCCAGCAGCCAAGGGAGCGGGGAGCAAAAGACCCAGTACTTC. Translation: CASSQGSGEQKTQYF.

This clonotype was recorded many times. The J gene is TRBJ2-7, the V gene TRBV27; TRBD2 agrees at 9 bases. This CDR3 is 13 amino acids long. Germline values: CDR1 MNHEY, CDR2 SMNVEV (reference sequence). V lost 8 bases to trimming and J lost 3 bases; unmatched junction nucleotides: 5. DNA for the CDR3: TGTGCCAGCTCCTATAGCGGGAGCTACGAGCAGTACTTC. Its translation: CASSYSGSYEQYF.

The rearrangement joins TRBV3-1 to TRBJ1-2; D is possibly TRBD1 (5 bases). The CDR3 extends over 13 amino acids. Trimming took 4 bases from V and 4 from J, leaving 10 bases between them. The germline CDR1 and CDR2 sequences are LGHDT and YNNKEL (reference sequence). The CDR3 reads CASSLLGTYGYTF. CDR3 bases: TGTGCCAGCAGCCTTCTAGGGACCTATGGCTACACCTTC.

This clonotype was seen at least ten times. This chain uses TRBV7-3 with TRBJ2-5; no clear D. The V end was cut by 1 base, the J end by 2 bases, with 11 bases between. The CDR3 is made up of 15 amino acids. From germline, CDR1 is SGHTA and CDR2 FQGTGA. The chain's CDR3 is CASSLIPTIQETQYF. The CDR3 nucleotides read TGTGCCAGCAGCTTAATTCCTACAATTCAAGAGACCCAGTACTTC. The full variable domain, its missing parts supplied by reference TRBV7-3 and TRBJ2-5, is GAGVSQTPSNKVTEKGKYVELRCDPISGHTALYWYRQSLGQGPEFLIYFQGTGAADDSGLPNDRFFAVRPEGSVSTLKIQRTERGDSAVYLCASSLIPTIQETQYFGPGTRLLVL.

This clonotype was seen ten or more times. The gene calls are TRBV6-5 and TRBJ2-7, with 12 bases identical to TRBD1. The germline gives CDR1 MNHEY, CDR2 SVGAGI. V dropped 6 bases and J dropped 5; count of bases not matched to a gene: 8. There are 15 residues in the CDR3. CDR3 bases: TGTGCCAGCAGGGGCCCGGGACAGGGGGCTAACGAGCAGTACTTC. Protein: CASRGPGQGANEQYF.

In its sample, this clonotype was seen a few times. This chain connects TRBV7-6 to TRBJ2-2, with D possibly TRBD1 on 6 matching bases. CDR3 size: 15 residues. Germline lookup yields CDR1 SGHVS and CDR2 FNYEAQ. V lost 5 bases and J 1 base, leaving 11 bases between the germline ends. The CDR3 DNA sequence: TGTGCCAGCAGCAGTATGACAGGGAACACCGGGGAGCTGTTTTTT. Protein: CASSSMTGNTGELFF.

The chain recombines TRBV6-5 with TRBJ1-4, with unresolved D. This CDR3 is built from 12 residues. Trimming removed 6 bases from V and 6 bases from J, with 8 bases in between. Germline CDR1 is MNHEY and CDR2 is SVGAGI. This CDR3 is CASSRNDEKLFF. The CDR3 DNA sequence: TGTGCCAGCAGCCGGAACGATGAAAAACTGTTTTTT.

This clonotype has ten or more counts. The J gene is TRBJ1-6, the V gene TRBV14; D gene ambiguous. Germline CDR1 is SGHDN and CDR2 is FVKESK. This CDR3 contains 17 residues. V lost 0 bases and J 0 bases, leaving 9 bases between the germline ends. The CDR3 here is CASSQEGRSSYNSPLHF. The CDR3 DNA reads TGTGCCAGCAGCCAAGAGGGCAGGAGCTCCTATAATTCACCCCTCCACTTT.

Ten or more counts support this clonotype. The chain has TRBV27 and TRBJ1-5, with 8 bases aligning to TRBD1. The V gene's germline CDR1 is MNHEY and CDR2 SMNVEV (reference sequence). CDR3 size: 16 residues. V lost 3 bases to trimming and J lost 1 base; unmatched junction nucleotides: 5. This chain's CDR3 is CASSFRGRGSNQPQHF. The CDR3 DNA follows: TGTGCCAGCAGTTTCAGGGGGCGCGGGAGCAATCAGCCCCAGCATTTT.

This clonotype came up a few times. The CDR3 loop is CASSLALDKTQYF. For the CDR3, the DNA is TGTGCCAGCAGTCTCGCCCTCGACAAGACCCAGTACTTC. V gene TRBV6-1 combines with J gene TRBJ2-5; D uncertain. V lost 5 bases to trimming and J lost 6 bases, with 13 bases between them. Germline-derived CDR1 and CDR2 are MNHNS and SASEGT. CDR3 size: 13 residues.

This clonotype was counted a few times. The rearrangement joins TRBV6-6 to TRBJ1-5; D is unresolved. V lost 2 bases, J lost 0 bases, and 11 bases lay in between. CDR1 is MNHNY, CDR2 SVGAGI, per germline (reference sequence). The CDR3 totals 16 residues. CDR3 bases: TGTGCCAGCAGTTACGGGGAGTTCGGTAGCAATCAGCCCCAGCATTTT. It is translated as CASSYGEFGSNQPQHF.

The chain uses TRBV20-1 and TRBJ2-2; D not resolved. The germline V and J ends were trimmed by 6 bases and 1 base, with 12 bases remaining between them. Germline V CDR1 and CDR2: DFQATT, SNEGSKA (reference sequence). CDR3 size: 14 residues. The CDR3 reads CSARRTLNTGELFF. In nucleotides, the CDR3 is TGCAGTGCCCGGCGAACACTGAACACCGGGGAGCTGTTTTTT.

The table lists this clonotype with many counts. V is TRBV28 and J is TRBJ1-5; no clear D. Germline V gene sequence: CDR1 MDHEN, CDR2 SYDVKM. Trimming shortened V by 3 bases and J by 3 bases, and 12 bases separated the two germline ends. The CDR3 contains 15 residues. CDR3: CASSLRQPNNQPQHF. The CDR3 region has the DNA TGTGCCAGCAGTTTGAGGCAACCCAACAATCAGCCCCAGCATTTT.

This clonotype showed up just a few times. This chain joins TRBV9 and TRBJ1-1; tentative D call: TRBD1 (5 bases). The CDR3 spans 13 residues. Trimming pared 0 bases from V and 4 bases from J, leaving 7 bases between. The germline gives CDR1 SGDLS, CDR2 YYNGEE. This CDR3 is CASSVGGTTEAFF. The CDR3 DNA reads TGTGCCAGCAGCGTAGGTGGGACCACTGAAGCTTTCTTT.

V is TRBV14 and J is TRBJ2-7; 8 positions agree with TRBD2. The CDR3 covers 17 residues. CDR1 and CDR2 from the germline V gene are SGHDN and FVKESK. V lost 0 bases and J lost 6; bases outside the gene matches: 13. The CDR3 DNA reads as TGTGCCAGCAGCCAAGATCTGACTCCCGGGAGGGTGCTCGAGCAGTACTTC. It codes for CASSQDLTPGRVLEQYF.

In its sample, this clonotype was seen many times. The chain is built from TRBV25-1 and TRBJ1-1; 7 bases match TRBD1. The CDR3 totals 15 residues. In germline, CDR1 is MGHDK, CDR2 SYGVNS. Trimming removed 3 bases from V and 3 bases from J; junction bases left unmatched: 7. The CDR3 reads CASSDLTGTDTEAFF. CDR3 sequence (DNA): TGTGCCAGCAGTGACTTGACAGGGACGGACACTGAAGCTTTCTTT.

The V and J genes are TRBV9 and TRBJ1-1, with unresolved D. The V gene lost 0 bases and the J gene lost 1 base, with 7 bases spanning the gap. The CDR3 runs 14 residues. Germline V gene data show CDR1 as SGDLS and CDR2 as YYNGEE. The DNA of the CDR3 is TGTGCCAGCAGCGTAGCTGGTCAGAACACTGAAGCTTTCTTT. It codes for CASSVAGQNTEAFF.

This clonotype was recorded many times. The rearrangement uses TRBV7-9 and TRBJ1-4; D not resolved. The CDR3 totals 12 residues. Trimming removed 1 base from V and 8 bases from J, with 5 bases in between. The germline gives CDR1 SEHNR, CDR2 FQNEAQ (reference sequence). CDR3 amino acids: CASSLGGEKLFF. The DNA of the CDR3 is TGTGCCAGCAGCTTAGGTGGAGAAAAACTGTTTTTT.